This T cell receptor beta chain was recorded in a study of blood T cell repertoires in COVID-19. The assay was immunoSEQ multiplex PCR, and TCRdb's table has in-frame clones only and misses some. Of some 200,000 clones in the sample, approximately 90% were seen once. Germline-derived CDR1 and CDR2 are LGHNA and YSLEER. V lost 0 bases, J lost 0 bases, and 9 bases lay in between. CDR3 length equals 16 residues. The chain couples TRBV4-3 to TRBJ1-3; the D is unclear. Sample: PBMCs or T cells enriched from blood (not recorded which). The receptor's source is a woman in her 30s who had recovered from COVID-19. The CDR3 spells CASSQDARFSGNTIYF. DNA of the CDR3: TGCGCCAGCAGCCAAGATGCACGGTTCTCTGGAAACACCATATATTTT.